A single sample gave rise to the 18 T cell receptor beta chains below, sequenced in a study of identical twins. TCRdb passed the 5' RACE reads through MiXCR, listing each CDR3 protein once. The data show hundreds of thousands of distinct CDR3 sequences, with more than 9% seen just once and about 1.5% held by the top ten. These data were likewise used in another study, on yellow fever vaccine responses in identical twins.

The sample taken for sequencing was PBMCs. The receptor set was obtained from a woman between 18 and 30 years old in good health.

The genes are TRBV20-1 and TRBJ2-7; 10 nucleotides line up with TRBD2. V was clipped by 0 bases and J by 5 bases; unmatched bases: 4. The CDR3 contains 14 residues. Per germline, CDR1 DFQATT and CDR2 SNEGSKA (reference sequence). Here the CDR3 DNA reads TGCAGTGCTAGAGATCCCCTAGCGGGAGACGAGCAGTACTTC. It yields the protein CSARDPLAGDEQYF.

The V call is TRBV10-3, the J call TRBJ2-2, with D possibly matching TRBD1 (6 bases). Germline assignment: CDR1 ENHRY and CDR2 SYGVKD. The V end was cut by 2 bases, the J end by 6 bases, with 10 bases between. CDR3 size: 14 residues. The CDR3 DNA follows: TGTGCCATCAGTGAGGCCACAGGGTCCGGGGAGCTGTTTTTT. Translated: CAISEATGSGELFF.

The gene calls are TRBV20-1 and TRBJ1-1; unclear D gene. The CDR3 totals 12 residues. V was trimmed by 6 bases and J by 10 bases, leaving 18 bases between them. The germline V gene encodes CDR1 DFQATT and CDR2 SNEGSKA (reference sequence). CDR3 amino acids: CSARDGSGRAFF. As DNA, the CDR3 is TGCAGTGCCCGCGACGGGTCGGGGAGAGCTTTCTTT.

This clonotype was seen a few times. V and J are TRBV5-1 and TRBJ2-7; maybe TRBD2 (5 bases). Germline CDR1 and CDR2: SGHRS and YFSETQ. The V and J ends lost 5 bases and 0 bases respectively, with 12 bases between them. This CDR3 is built from 14 residues. Here the CDR3 DNA reads TGCGCCAGCAGGGATCGCGGACTCTCCTACGAGCAGTACTTC. Residues: CASRDRGLSYEQYF.

V usage is TRBV12-3 or TRBV12-4 and J usage is TRBJ2-3; D ambiguous. Trimming removed 5 bases at V and 0 bases at J, with 12 bases between. The CDR3 consists of 15 residues. The CDR3, as DNA: TGTGCCAGCAGTCCACGACGGGCTAGCACAGATACGCAGTATTTT. Translation gives CASSPRRASTDTQYF.

This clonotype was detected only a few times. The chain is built from TRBV6-2 or TRBV6-3 and TRBJ2-1, with D possibly being TRBD1 (6 bases). The germline gives CDR1 MNHEY, CDR2 SVGEGT. The CDR3 runs to 17 residues. The V end was cut by 0 bases, the J end by 0 bases, with 12 bases between. CDR3 DNA sequence: TGTGCCAGCAGTTACTCTCGGACAGTTAGCTCCTACAATGAGCAGTTCTTC. Translated, it gives CASSYSRTVSSYNEQFF.

The sample holds many counts of this clonotype. This chain uses TRBV12-3 or TRBV12-4 with TRBJ2-3, with 12 bases that match TRBD2. V lost 5 bases and J lost 3; bases outside the gene matches: 3. The CDR3 runs to 15 residues. CDR3 nucleotide sequence: TGTGCCAGCAGTGCTAGCGGGAGGGGAACAGATACGCAGTATTTT. Translation: CASSASGRGTDTQYF.

This clonotype was observed a few times. The rearrangement joins TRBV20-1 to TRBJ2-3; 10 bases agree with TRBD2. This CDR3 region has 15 residues. CDR1 is DFQATT and CDR2 is SNEGSKA in the germline V gene (reference sequence). The V and J ends lost 3 bases and 1 base, in that order; junction bases with no gene match: 4. The CDR3 coding sequence is TGCAGTGCTAGGGGAGGGACTAGCGGCACAGATACGCAGTATTTT. It encodes CSARGGTSGTDTQYF.

This clonotype was seen ten or more times. V and J are TRBV5-1 and TRBJ2-5; TRBD2 matches 7 bases. The trim removed 1 base at V and 5 bases at J, leaving 2 bases unmatched. CDR1 and CDR2 (germline): SGHRS, YFSETQ. This CDR3 region has 13 residues. In DNA, the CDR3 is TGCGCCAGCAGCTTGAGCGGGACTGAGACCCAGTACTTC. Protein product: CASSLSGTETQYF. Based on the CDR3 plus reference TRBV5-1 and TRBJ2-5, the full variable domain is KAGVTQTPRYLIKTRGQQVTLSCSPISGHRSVSWYQQTPGQGLQFLFEYFSETQRNKGNFPGRFSGRQFSNSRSEMNVSTLELGDSALYLCASSLSGTETQYFGPGTRLLVL.

V is TRBV7-2 and J is TRBJ2-2; 9 positions match TRBD2. Germline loops: CDR1 SGHTA, CDR2 FQGNSA. The J segment lost 5 bases and the V segment lost 2 bases, leaving 9 bases of the junction unmatched. There are 17 residues in the CDR3. The CDR3 DNA is TGTGCCAGCAGCTTATGGGCTAGCGGGGTAAAAACCGGGGAGCTGTTTTTT. This sequence encodes CASSLWASGVKTGELFF.

The chain carries TRBV27 and TRBJ2-2; unclear D gene. Germline assignment: CDR1 MNHEY and CDR2 SMNVEV (reference sequence). CDR3 length: 13 residues. The V gene lost 5 bases and the J gene lost 8 bases, with 12 bases spanning the gap. This CDR3 is CASSARVAGELFF. DNA of the CDR3: TGTGCCAGCAGTGCAAGGGTGGCTGGGGAGCTGTTTTTT.

There are a few counts of this clonotype. V is TRBV14 and J is TRBJ2-2; TRBD2 matches 10 bases. Germline V gene lookup returns CDR1 SGHDN and CDR2 FVKESK. The CDR3 totals 16 residues. V gave up 6 bases and J gave up 0 bases; unmatched junction bases: 4. CDR3 protein: CASRATSGANTGELFF. CDR3 sequence (DNA): TGTGCCAGCAGAGCAACTAGCGGGGCGAACACCGGGGAGCTGTTTTTT.

This clonotype was detected a few times. The CDR3 region has the DNA TGTGCCAGCAGCCTAAATCGGCTATTGGACTGGACCTACGAGCAGTACTTC. Protein sequence: CASSLNRLLDWTYEQYF. V usage is TRBV11-2 and J usage is TRBJ2-7; possibly TRBD2 for D (5 bases). Germline CDR1 reads SGHAT; CDR2 reads FQNNGV. The CDR3 length is 17 residues. With 5 bases removed from V and 2 bases from J, the gap between germline ends came to 22 bases.

Notes on this clonotype: An end of the junction does not agree with germline; a read error may underlie this. This chain links TRBV20-1 with TRBJ2-7, with TRBD1 as a possible D gene (6 bases). CDR1 is DFQATT, CDR2 SNEGSKA, per germline (reference sequence). The CDR3 is 13 amino acids. The CDR3 reads CSVPSDSSYEQDF. CDR3 in DNA: TGCAGTGTGCCTTCGGACAGCTCCTACGAGCAGGACTTC.

The chain combines TRBV20-1 with TRBJ2-7, with unresolved D. V was pared by 0 bases and J by 4 bases, with 19 bases between. The CDR3 is made up of 16 amino acids. Germline V gene lookup returns CDR1 DFQATT and CDR2 SNEGSKA (reference sequence). This CDR3 is CSARDIRAARFYEQYV. The CDR3 DNA follows: TGCAGTGCTAGAGATATTAGGGCTGCCCGATTTTACGAGCAGTACGTC.

V gene TRBV29-1 combines with J gene TRBJ1-1; tentative D call: TRBD1 (5 bases). The CDR3 consists of 14 residues. The germline V gene has CDR1 SQVTM and CDR2 ANQGSEA. V lost 3 bases and J lost 1, with 12 bases in between. The CDR3 is CSVEQRQGNTEAFF. As DNA, the CDR3 is TGCAGCGTTGAGCAGCGGCAGGGGAACACTGAAGCTTTCTTT.

V is TRBV20-1 and J is TRBJ2-2; a possible D gene is TRBD2 (5 bases). The CDR3 has 17 amino acids. The V gene lost 1 base and the J gene lost 0 bases, with 15 bases spanning the gap. Germline loops: CDR1 DFQATT, CDR2 SNEGSKA (reference sequence). CDR3 DNA sequence: TGCAGTGCTAGAGTTTTTAGCGTAAACACGAACACCGGGGAGCTGTTTTTT. Its translation is CSARVFSVNTNTGELFF.

This clonotype has a handful of counts. The J gene is TRBJ2-7, the V gene TRBV14; D is unclear. The V end was cut by 2 bases, the J end by 2 bases, with 4 bases between. CDR3 size: 12 residues. Per the germline V gene, CDR1 is SGHDN and CDR2 is FVKESK. CDR3 in DNA: TGTGCCAGCAGCCAACGGGCCTACGAGCAGTACTTC. This gives the protein CASSQRAYEQYF.